This note documents a single T cell receptor (beta chain) sequence. Its target is unknown. Using immunoSEQ multiplex PCR, the repertoire was profiled, and TCRdb retains in-frame clones only, with some absent. The sample consists of about 8,000 clones, around four fifths of them appearing once. These data are taken from a study of brain metastases from non-small cell lung cancer. Germline V lookup: CDR1 GTSNPN, CDR2 SVGIG (reference sequence). V lost 0 bases, J lost 5 bases, and 6 bases stayed unmatched. The CDR3 is 15 amino acids. Points from the study as a whole: Compared with their matched primary tumors, around 69% of brain metastases showed expanded T-cell clones.

This sequence originates from a donor aged 40 or over with non-small cell lung cancer. Sequenced material: primary lung tumor tissue. The chain couples TRBV30 to TRBJ2-3, with TRBD1 matching over 9 bases. The CDR3 region has the DNA TGTGCCTGGAGTGTACAGGGGGCCGAGGGAGATACGCAGTATTTT. Residues: CAWSVQGAEGDTQYF.